A single sample is the source of the 5 T cell receptor beta chains below, sequenced in a study of blood T cell repertoires in COVID-19. Here immunoSEQ multiplex PCR was the method, and the copy in TCRdb shows in-frame clones only, minus some. The sample holds about 150,000 clones, roughly 84% seen once. The sample taken for sequencing was PBMCs or T cells enriched from blood (not recorded which). The origin of the receptors is a woman between 45 and 60 years old who had been exposed to COVID-19.

This chain links TRBV2 with TRBJ2-5, with 7 nucleotides matching TRBD1. CDR1 is SNHLY, CDR2 FYNNEI, per germline. J was trimmed by 2 bases and V by 6 bases; bases with no gene match: 3. This CDR3 has 13 amino acids. CDR3 bases: TGTGCCAGCAGCCTGGGACAGCAAGAGACCCAGTACTTC. This gives the protein CASSLGQQETQYF.

The chain has TRBV5-4 and TRBJ2-1; 13 nucleotides line up with TRBD2. This CDR3 is built from 16 residues. With 4 bases clipped from V and 9 bases from J, the junction kept 10 bases outside the gene matches. CDR1 SGHNT and CDR2 YYREEE come from the germline V gene (reference sequence). CDR3 bases: TGTGCCAGCAGCCCCCTGACTAGCGGGGGGCAGGGTGAGCAGTTCTTC. Encoded protein: CASSPLTSGGQGEQFF.

The chain joins TRBV18 to TRBJ2-3; TRBD2 matches 9 bases. Germline values: CDR1 KGHSH, CDR2 LQKENI. With 3 bases clipped from V and 6 bases from J, the junction kept 10 bases outside the gene matches. This CDR3 is 16 amino acids long. The CDR3 region has the DNA TGTGCCAGCTCACCCCCTGTGGCGGGGGGGGCTGATACGCAGTATTTT. It codes for CASSPPVAGGADTQYF.

V and J are TRBV7-2 and TRBJ1-6; 9 positions agree with TRBD1. Germline trimming cut 8 bases from V and 8 bases from J; bases unmatched to any gene: 7. CDR1 and CDR2 from the germline V gene are SGHTA and FQGNSA. The CDR3 contains 14 residues. The CDR3 DNA is TGTGCCAGCTTCCGGGACAGGGTCGATTCACCCCTCCACTTT. Translated: CASFRDRVDSPLHF.

CDR3 sequence reads: CASSVRTGNTDTQYF. CDR3 DNA: TGTGCCAGCAGCGTTCGGACAGGGAATACGGATACGCAGTATTTT. The chain has TRBV9 and TRBJ2-3, with 8 bases lining up with TRBD1. J was trimmed by 6 bases and V by 2 bases; bases with no gene match: 8. This CDR3 has 15 residues. Germline CDR1 reads SGDLS; CDR2 reads YYNGEE.